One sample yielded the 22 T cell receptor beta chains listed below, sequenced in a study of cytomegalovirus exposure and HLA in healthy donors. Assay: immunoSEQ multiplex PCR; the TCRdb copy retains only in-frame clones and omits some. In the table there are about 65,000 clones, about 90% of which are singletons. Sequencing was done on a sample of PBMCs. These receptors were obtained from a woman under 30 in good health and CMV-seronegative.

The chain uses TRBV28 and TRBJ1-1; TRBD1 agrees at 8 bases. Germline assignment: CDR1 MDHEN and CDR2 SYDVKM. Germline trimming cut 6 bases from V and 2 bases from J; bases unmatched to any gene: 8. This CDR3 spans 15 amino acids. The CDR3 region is CASRDVDRGNTEAFF. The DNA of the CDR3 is TGTGCCAGCAGGGATGTCGACAGGGGAAACACTGAAGCTTTCTTT.

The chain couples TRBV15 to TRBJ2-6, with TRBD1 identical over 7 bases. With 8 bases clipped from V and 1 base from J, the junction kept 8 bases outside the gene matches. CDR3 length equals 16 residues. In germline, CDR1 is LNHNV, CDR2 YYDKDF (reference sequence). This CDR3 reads CATVRDRASGANVLTF. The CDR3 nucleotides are TGTGCCACCGTAAGAGACAGGGCTTCTGGGGCCAACGTCCTGACTTTC.

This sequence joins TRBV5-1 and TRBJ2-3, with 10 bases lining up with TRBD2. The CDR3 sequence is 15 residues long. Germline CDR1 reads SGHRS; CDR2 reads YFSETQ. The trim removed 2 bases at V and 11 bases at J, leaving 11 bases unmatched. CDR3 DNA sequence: TGCGCCAGCAGCTTCACCCTAGCGGGGGCCCAAATGCAGTATTTT. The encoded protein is CASSFTLAGAQMQYF. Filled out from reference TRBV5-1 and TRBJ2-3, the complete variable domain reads KAGVTQTPRYLIKTRGQQVTLSCSPISGHRSVSWYQQTPGQGLQFLFEYFSETQRNKGNFPGRFSGRQFSNSRSEMNVSTLELGDSALYLCASSFTLAGAQMQYFGPGTRLTVL.

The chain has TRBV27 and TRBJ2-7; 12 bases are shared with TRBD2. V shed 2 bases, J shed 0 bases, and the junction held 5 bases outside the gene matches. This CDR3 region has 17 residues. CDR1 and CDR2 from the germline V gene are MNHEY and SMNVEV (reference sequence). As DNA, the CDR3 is TGTGCCAGCAGTTTAGGCCTAGCGGGGGGGCTCTCCTACGAGCAGTACTTC. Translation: CASSLGLAGGLSYEQYF.

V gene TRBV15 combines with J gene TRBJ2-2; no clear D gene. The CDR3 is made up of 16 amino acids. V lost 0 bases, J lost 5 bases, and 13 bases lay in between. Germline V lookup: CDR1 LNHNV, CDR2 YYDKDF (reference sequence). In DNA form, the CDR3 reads TGTGCCACCAGCAGAGATAAAGAGCTACTGACCGGGGAGCTGTTTTTT. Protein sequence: CATSRDKELLTGELFF.

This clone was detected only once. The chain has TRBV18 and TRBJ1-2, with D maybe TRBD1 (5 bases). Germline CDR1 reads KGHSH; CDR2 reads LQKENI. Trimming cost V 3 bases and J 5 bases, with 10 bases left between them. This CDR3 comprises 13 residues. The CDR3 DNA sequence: TGTGCCAGCTCACCGGGACTGAGTTATGGCTACACCTTC. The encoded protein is CASSPGLSYGYTF.

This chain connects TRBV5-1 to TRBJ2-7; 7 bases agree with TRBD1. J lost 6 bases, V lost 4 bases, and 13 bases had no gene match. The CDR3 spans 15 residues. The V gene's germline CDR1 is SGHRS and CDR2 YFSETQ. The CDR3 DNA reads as TGCGCCAGCAGCCAGACAGGGACCGCTAATAGCGAGCAGTACTTC. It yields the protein CASSQTGTANSEQYF.

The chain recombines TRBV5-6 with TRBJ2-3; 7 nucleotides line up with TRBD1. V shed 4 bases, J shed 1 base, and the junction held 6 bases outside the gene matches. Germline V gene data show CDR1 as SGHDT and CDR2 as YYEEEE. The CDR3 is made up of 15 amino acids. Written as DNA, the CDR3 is TGTGCCAGCAGCACAGGGGTTTTTGGCACAGATACGCAGTATTTT. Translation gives CASSTGVFGTDTQYF.

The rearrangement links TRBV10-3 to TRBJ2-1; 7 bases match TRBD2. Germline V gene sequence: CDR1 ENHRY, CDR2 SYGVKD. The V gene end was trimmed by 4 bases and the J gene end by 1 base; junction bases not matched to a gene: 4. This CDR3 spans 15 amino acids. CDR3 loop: CAISGHGGSYNEQFF. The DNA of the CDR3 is TGTGCCATCAGTGGGCACGGGGGGTCCTACAATGAGCAGTTCTTC.

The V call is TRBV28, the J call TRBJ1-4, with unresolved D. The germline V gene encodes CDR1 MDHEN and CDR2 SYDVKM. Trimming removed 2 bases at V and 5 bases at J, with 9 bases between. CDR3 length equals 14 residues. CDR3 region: CASSLAGLNEKLFF. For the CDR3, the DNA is TGTGCCAGCAGTTTAGCGGGCCTAAATGAAAAACTGTTTTTT. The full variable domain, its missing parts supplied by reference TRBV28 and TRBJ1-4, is DVKVTQSSRYLVKRTGEKVFLECVQDMDHENMFWYRQDPGLGLRLIYFSYDVKMKEKGDIPEGYSVSREKKERFSLILESASTNQTSMYLCASSLAGLNEKLFFGSGTQLSVL.

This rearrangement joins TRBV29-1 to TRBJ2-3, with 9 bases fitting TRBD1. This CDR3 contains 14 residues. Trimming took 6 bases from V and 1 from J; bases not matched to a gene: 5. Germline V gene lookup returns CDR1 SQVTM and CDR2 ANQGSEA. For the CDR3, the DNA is TGCAGCGTAGGGGACAGGGCCGGCACAGATACGCAGTATTTT. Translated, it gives CSVGDRAGTDTQYF.

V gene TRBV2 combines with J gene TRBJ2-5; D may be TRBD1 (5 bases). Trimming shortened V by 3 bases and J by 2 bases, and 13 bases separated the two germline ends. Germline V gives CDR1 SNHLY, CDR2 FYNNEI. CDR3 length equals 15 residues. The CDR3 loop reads CASSDDRKEQETQYF. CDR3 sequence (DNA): TGTGCCAGCAGTGATGACAGAAAGGAACAAGAGACCCAGTACTTC.

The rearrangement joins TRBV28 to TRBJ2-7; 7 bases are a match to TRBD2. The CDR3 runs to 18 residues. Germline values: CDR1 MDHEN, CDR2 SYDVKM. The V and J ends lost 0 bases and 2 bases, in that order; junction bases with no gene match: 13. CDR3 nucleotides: TGTGCCAGCAGTTTATGCACGTTTCCCCGCGGGAGTGCCTACGAGCAGTACTTC. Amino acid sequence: CASSLCTFPRGSAYEQYF.

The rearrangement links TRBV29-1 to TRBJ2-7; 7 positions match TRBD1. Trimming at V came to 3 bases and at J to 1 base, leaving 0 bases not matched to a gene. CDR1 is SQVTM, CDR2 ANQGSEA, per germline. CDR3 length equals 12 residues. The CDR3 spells CSVEGQSYEQYF. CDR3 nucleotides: TGCAGCGTTGAGGGACAGTCCTACGAGCAGTACTTC.

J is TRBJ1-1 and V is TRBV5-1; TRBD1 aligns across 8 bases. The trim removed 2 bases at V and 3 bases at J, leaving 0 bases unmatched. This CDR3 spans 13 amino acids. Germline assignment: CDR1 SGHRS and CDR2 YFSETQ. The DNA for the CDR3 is TGCGCCAGCAGCTTACAGGGGGACACTGAAGCTTTCTTT. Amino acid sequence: CASSLQGDTEAFF.

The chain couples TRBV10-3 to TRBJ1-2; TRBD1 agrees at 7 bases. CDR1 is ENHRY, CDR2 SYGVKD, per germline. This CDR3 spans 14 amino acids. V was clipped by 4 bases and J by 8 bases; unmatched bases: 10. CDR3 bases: TGTGCCATCAGTGCCCAACAGGGGAAGTTCGGCTACACCTTC. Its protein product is CAISAQQGKFGYTF.

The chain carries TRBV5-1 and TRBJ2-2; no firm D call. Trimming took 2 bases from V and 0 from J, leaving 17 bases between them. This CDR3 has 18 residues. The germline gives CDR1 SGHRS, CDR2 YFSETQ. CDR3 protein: CASSLSTTLNANTGELFF. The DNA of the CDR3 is TGCGCCAGCAGCTTATCGACAACCCTTAATGCGAACACCGGGGAGCTGTTTTTT.

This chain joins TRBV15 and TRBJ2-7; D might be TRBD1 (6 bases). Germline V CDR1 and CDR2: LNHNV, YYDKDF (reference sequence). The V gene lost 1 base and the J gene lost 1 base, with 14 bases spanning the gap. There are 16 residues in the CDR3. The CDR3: CATSRVGDTQSYEQYF. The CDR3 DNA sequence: TGTGCCACCAGCAGAGTGGGGGACACCCAATCCTACGAGCAGTACTTC.

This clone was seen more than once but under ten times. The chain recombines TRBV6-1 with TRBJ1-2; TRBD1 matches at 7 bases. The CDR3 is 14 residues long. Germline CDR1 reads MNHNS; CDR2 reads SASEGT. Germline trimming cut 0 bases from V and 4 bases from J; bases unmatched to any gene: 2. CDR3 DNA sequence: TGTGCCAGCAGTGAAGCAGAGGGGGCCTATGGCTACACCTTC. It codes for CASSEAEGAYGYTF.

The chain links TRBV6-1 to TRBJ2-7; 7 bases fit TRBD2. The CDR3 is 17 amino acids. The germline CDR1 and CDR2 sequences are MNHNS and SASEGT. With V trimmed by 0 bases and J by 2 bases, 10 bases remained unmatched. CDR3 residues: CASSEALVGGRPYEQYF. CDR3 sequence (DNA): TGTGCCAGCAGTGAAGCGCTCGTGGGGGGGAGACCCTACGAGCAGTACTTC.

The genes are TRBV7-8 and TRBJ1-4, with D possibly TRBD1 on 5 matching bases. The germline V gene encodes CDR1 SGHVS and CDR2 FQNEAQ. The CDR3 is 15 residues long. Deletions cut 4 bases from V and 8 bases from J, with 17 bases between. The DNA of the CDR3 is TGTGCCAGCAGCTCCCTGGGGGGGGTCGGGGAAAAACTGTTTTTT. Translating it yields CASSSLGGVGEKLFF.

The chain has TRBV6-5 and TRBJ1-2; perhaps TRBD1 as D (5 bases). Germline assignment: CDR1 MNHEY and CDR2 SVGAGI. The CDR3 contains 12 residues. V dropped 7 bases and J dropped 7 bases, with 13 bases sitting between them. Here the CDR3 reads CASISRGGGYTF. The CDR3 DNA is TGTGCCAGCATCTCACGGGGGGGTGGCTACACCTTC.